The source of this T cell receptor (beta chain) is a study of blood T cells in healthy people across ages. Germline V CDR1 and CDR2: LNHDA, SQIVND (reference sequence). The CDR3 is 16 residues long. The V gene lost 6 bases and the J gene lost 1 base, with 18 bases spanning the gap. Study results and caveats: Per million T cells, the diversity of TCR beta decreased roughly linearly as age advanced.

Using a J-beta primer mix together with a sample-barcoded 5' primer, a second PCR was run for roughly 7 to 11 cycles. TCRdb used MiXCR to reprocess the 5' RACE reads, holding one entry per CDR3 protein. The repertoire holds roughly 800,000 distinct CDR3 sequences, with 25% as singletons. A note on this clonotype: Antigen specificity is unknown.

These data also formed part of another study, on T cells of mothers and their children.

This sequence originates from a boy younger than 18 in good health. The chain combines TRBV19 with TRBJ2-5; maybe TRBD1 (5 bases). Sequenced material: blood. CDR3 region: CASRPGPRGSQETQYF. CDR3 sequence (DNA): TGTGCCAGTAGGCCCGGGCCTAGGGGCTCCCAAGAGACCCAGTACTTC.